One sample yielded the 24 T cell receptor beta chains listed below, sequenced in a study of CD8 T cells in Susac syndrome. A quantity of about 0.45 to 1 ug RNA underwent reverse transcription using random hexamers. TCRdb independently ran MiXCR on the immunoSEQ multiplex PCR reads; one entry per CDR3 protein. The repertoire holds some 300,000 distinct CDR3 sequences, with around 91% as singletons. Sequencing was performed on CD8+ T cells from PBMCs. The source of these receptors is a human donor with multiple sclerosis.

The chain is built from TRBV6-1 and TRBJ1-3, with a weak D call TRBD1 (6 bases). Germline CDR1 and CDR2: MNHNS and SASEGT. There are 15 residues in the CDR3. V was cut by 1 base and J by 0 bases, with 7 bases left in between. The CDR3: CASSEEQGSGNTIYF. The CDR3 DNA reads TGTGCCAGCAGTGAAGAACAGGGCTCTGGAAACACCATATATTTT.

The chain links TRBV19 to TRBJ1-5; TRBD1 agrees at 9 bases. V gave up 3 bases and J gave up 7 bases; unmatched junction bases: 4. Germline CDR1 reads LNHDA; CDR2 reads SQIVND (reference sequence). The CDR3 spans 14 residues. The DNA for the CDR3 is TGTGCCAGTAGTATGGGACAGGGCAGGCAGCCCCAGCATTTT. Translated, it gives CASSMGQGRQPQHF.

The count of this clonotype is one. The chain is built from TRBV4-2 and TRBJ2-1, with TRBD2 matching 7 bases. Trimming cost V 0 bases and J 10 bases; bases outside gene matches: 9. The germline V gene has CDR1 LGHNA and CDR2 YNFKEQ. The CDR3 sequence is 15 residues long. The CDR3 loop reads CASSQEGEGQGEQFF. CDR3 sequence (DNA): TGTGCCAGCAGCCAAGAGGGGGAGGGCCAAGGCGAGCAGTTCTTC.

The CDR3 sequence: CASITGGDYGYTF. CDR3 coding DNA: TGTGCCAGCATCACAGGGGGGGACTATGGCTACACCTTC. The chain couples TRBV28 to TRBJ1-2; 8 nucleotides agree with TRBD1. Germline values: CDR1 MDHEN, CDR2 SYDVKM. After removal of 7 bases from V and 3 bases from J, the junction contained 4 bases not matched to a gene. The CDR3 runs to 13 residues.

The J gene is TRBJ2-3, the V gene TRBV6-5; no clear D. V was cut by 1 base and J by 2 bases, with 10 bases left in between. CDR1 and CDR2 from the germline V gene are MNHEY and SVGAGI. This CDR3 spans 15 amino acids. CDR3 loop: CASSYFPDITDTQYF. The CDR3 DNA sequence: TGTGCCAGCAGTTACTTCCCGGATATCACAGATACGCAGTATTTT.

CDR3 in amino acids: CASRSGRGGTDTQYF. CDR3 sequence (DNA): TGTGCCAGCCGTAGCGGGAGAGGAGGTACAGATACGCAGTATTTT. This chain links TRBV10-3 with TRBJ2-3; 9 bases agree with TRBD2. The germline CDR1 and CDR2 sequences are ENHRY and SYGVKD. Unmatched junction bases numbered 11, after V lost 10 bases and J lost 3 bases. This CDR3 comprises 15 residues.

The chain joins TRBV9 to TRBJ2-3; 13 bases are a match to TRBD2. The germline CDR1 and CDR2 sequences are SGDLS and YYNGEE. The J segment lost 0 bases and the V segment lost 4 bases, leaving 8 bases of the junction unmatched. This CDR3 region has 18 residues. CDR3 DNA: TGTGCCAGCAGCCCCCTGGCGACTAGCGGGGGGAGCACAGATACGCAGTATTTT. It translates to CASSPLATSGGSTDTQYF.

The chain combines TRBV3-1 with TRBJ1-1; D possibly corresponds to TRBD1 (5 bases). The CDR3 is made up of 18 amino acids. Trimming cost V 4 bases and J 2 bases, with 23 bases left between them. The germline V gene has CDR1 LGHDT and CDR2 YNNKEL (reference sequence). CDR3: CASSLNIFLTGVNTEAFF. The CDR3 bases are TGTGCCAGCAGCCTAAACATATTCCTTACGGGGGTAAACACTGAAGCTTTCTTT.

The chain uses TRBV12-3 or TRBV12-4 and TRBJ2-3; possibly TRBD2 for D (6 bases). The CDR3 is 15 amino acids. The germline V and J ends were trimmed by 3 bases and 4 bases, with 14 bases remaining between them. The CDR3 spells CASSFWGGVADTQYF. The CDR3 DNA sequence: TGTGCCAGCAGTTTCTGGGGCGGGGTTGCAGATACGCAGTATTTT.

The chain carries TRBV12-3 or TRBV12-4 and TRBJ2-7; D is possibly TRBD2 (6 bases). This CDR3 spans 14 amino acids. V was clipped by 1 base and J by 3 bases, with 10 bases between them. CDR3 in amino acids: CASSLEVGSYEQYF. The CDR3 nucleotides are TGTGCCAGCAGTTTAGAGGTCGGGAGCTACGAGCAGTACTTC.

V usage is TRBV6-2 or TRBV6-3 and J usage is TRBJ1-2; D not resolved. With 6 bases removed from V and 2 bases from J, the gap between germline ends came to 13 bases. CDR1 and CDR2 from the germline V gene are MNHEY and SVGEGT. CDR3 length: 14 amino acids. This chain's CDR3 is CASSPGLGNYGYTF. The DNA of the CDR3 is TGTGCCAGCAGCCCGGGATTAGGGAACTATGGCTACACCTTC.

The V call is TRBV5-4, the J call TRBJ2-1, with D possibly being TRBD1 or TRBD2 (5 bases each). Per the germline V gene, CDR1 is SGHNT and CDR2 is YYREEE (reference sequence). This CDR3 is built from 15 residues. The V gene lost 5 bases and the J gene lost 5 bases, with 17 bases spanning the gap. CDR3 sequence (DNA): TGTGCCAGCAGGCTGTACGGGACGGGGCACAATGAGCAGTTCTTC. It codes for CASRLYGTGHNEQFF.

This chain joins TRBV6-4 and TRBJ2-3; 8 bases fit TRBD2. Germline trimming cut 0 bases from V and 6 bases from J; bases unmatched to any gene: 5. Germline lookup yields CDR1 MRHNA and CDR2 SNTAGT. This CDR3 spans 15 amino acids. CDR3: CASSDSSSGADTQYF. Here the CDR3 DNA reads TGTGCCAGCAGTGACTCGAGTAGCGGGGCGGATACGCAGTATTTT.

CDR3 sequence (DNA): TGTGCCAGCAGTGCCTCAAGCGGGAGTTCGGACGAGCAGTACTTC. It codes for CASSASSGSSDEQYF. The chain is built from TRBV6-2 or TRBV6-3 and TRBJ2-7, with TRBD2 identical over 8 bases. CDR1 MNHEY and CDR2 SVGEGT come from the germline V gene. J was trimmed by 5 bases and V by 5 bases; bases with no gene match: 11. CDR3 length: 15 amino acids.

The chain carries TRBV27 and TRBJ2-1; 8 bases map to TRBD2. From germline, CDR1 is MNHEY and CDR2 SMNVEV (reference sequence). This CDR3 has 14 residues. V was clipped by 4 bases and J by 10 bases; unmatched bases: 9. In DNA form, the CDR3 reads TGTGCCAGCAGTTCACTCAGCGGGGGCGAAGAGCAGTTCTTC. This encodes CASSSLSGGEEQFF.

This chain links TRBV9 with TRBJ2-7; the D call may be TRBD1 or TRBD2 (5 bases each). V was trimmed by 3 bases and J by 5 bases, leaving 21 bases between them. Germline values: CDR1 SGDLS, CDR2 YYNGEE. This CDR3 is built from 16 residues. The DNA of the CDR3 is TGTGCCAGCAGCGCCTCCGGGACGGTGGGCTTGGACGAGCAGTACTTC. Residues: CASSASGTVGLDEQYF. Complete variable domain (other parts from reference TRBV9 and TRBJ2-7): DSGVTQTPKHLITATGQRVTLRCSPRSGDLSVYWYQQSLDQGLQFLIQYYNGEERAKGNILERFSAQQFPDLHSELNLSSLELGDSALYFCASSASGTVGLDEQYFGPGTRLTVT.

The rearrangement uses TRBV12-3 or TRBV12-4 and TRBJ1-5; 8 bases fit TRBD1. This CDR3 comprises 16 residues. The V gene end was trimmed by 6 bases and the J gene end by 6 bases; junction bases not matched to a gene: 13. The CDR3 sequence: CASSPGQDFVVQPQHF. The CDR3 nucleotides read TGTGCCAGCAGCCCGGGACAGGATTTTGTAGTTCAGCCCCAGCATTTT.

This clonotype was seen only a few times. At one end the junction does not follow the germline gene, possibly because of a read error. The V gene is TRBV7-9, the J gene TRBJ2-1; 9 bases align to TRBD1. The CDR3 is made up of 14 amino acids. Germline V CDR1 and CDR2: SEHNR, FQNEAQ (reference sequence). CDR3 DNA: TGTGCCAGTAGCTCCGGGACAGGGTACAATGAGCAGTTCTTC. Amino acids: CASSSGTGYNEQFF.

This sequence joins TRBV24-1 and TRBJ2-5; 8 bases are shared with TRBD2. The CDR3 consists of 19 residues. Germline trimming cut 0 bases from V and 4 bases from J; bases unmatched to any gene: 15. Germline V lookup: CDR1 KGHDR, CDR2 SFDVKD. The chain's CDR3 is CATSDLQRGAGAPRETQYF. In DNA form, the CDR3 reads TGTGCCACCAGTGATTTGCAAAGGGGAGCGGGGGCCCCCCGAGAGACCCAGTACTTC.

The chain links TRBV28 to TRBJ2-7, with TRBD2 matching 10 bases. Germline V gives CDR1 MDHEN, CDR2 SYDVKM. After removal of 3 bases from V and 3 bases from J, the junction contained 5 bases not matched to a gene. This CDR3 has 15 residues. The CDR3 here is CASSFGPSGSYEQYF. As DNA, the CDR3 is TGTGCCAGCAGTTTTGGGCCTAGCGGGAGCTACGAGCAGTACTTC.

This chain connects TRBV9 to TRBJ2-7; the match to TRBD2 covers 7 bases. Trimming removed 0 bases from V and 3 bases from J; junction bases left unmatched: 3. Germline loops: CDR1 SGDLS, CDR2 YYNGEE. This CDR3 comprises 14 residues. CDR3 nucleotide sequence: TGTGCCAGCAGCGTAGCTGGGGGGGACTACGAGCAGTACTTC. Amino acid sequence: CASSVAGGDYEQYF.

The CDR3 is CASSHGTRWFF. The DNA for the CDR3 is TGTGCCAGCAGCCATGGGACAAGATGGTTCTTC. V gene TRBV7-9 combines with J gene TRBJ2-1; D might be TRBD1 (6 bases). The CDR3 runs 11 residues. V was trimmed by 5 bases and J by 15 bases, leaving 14 bases between them. Germline values: CDR1 SEHNR, CDR2 FQNEAQ (reference sequence). The variable domain in full, completed from reference TRBV7-9 and TRBJ2-1, reads DTGVSQNPRHKITKRGQNVTFRCDPISEHNRLYWYRQTLGQGPEFLTYFQNEAQLEKSRLLSDRFSAERPKGSFSTLEIQRTEQGDSAMYLCASSHGTRWFFGPGTRLTVL.

In the case of this clonotype: A read error may account for a junction end that differs from germline. The J gene is TRBJ2-7, the V gene TRBV9; D uncertain. Germline V lookup: CDR1 SGDLS, CDR2 YYNGEE. The CDR3 has 13 amino acids. CDR3 nucleotide sequence: TGTGCCAGCAGCGATCCCCACTCCGACGAGCAGTACTTC. Amino acid sequence: CASSDPHSDEQYF. Using reference TRBV9 and TRBJ2-7 for the parts outside the CDR3, the full variable domain is DSGVTQTPKHLITATGQRVTLRCSPRSGDLSVYWYQQSLDQGLQFLIQYYNGEERAKGNILERFSAQQFPDLHSELNLSSLELGDSALYFCASSDPHSDEQYFGPGTRLTVT.

This clonotype was recorded only once. The chain recombines TRBV19 with TRBJ2-1, with a weak D call TRBD1 (7 bases). From germline, CDR1 is LNHDA and CDR2 SQIVND (reference sequence). The CDR3 contains 14 residues. V was shortened by 9 bases and J by 12 bases, with 24 bases between the two germline ends. The CDR3 sequence: CASAEGGGGHGQFF. The CDR3, as DNA: TGTGCCAGCGCGGAAGGTGGAGGGGGCCACGGGCAGTTCTTC.